The 2 T cell receptor beta chains below all came from one sample that was sequenced in a study of T cell changes during pregnancy in multiple sclerosis. TCRdb's table, derived via immunoSEQ multiplex PCR, lists solely in-frame clones and lacks some. This table holds more than 60,000 clones, roughly 91% found once. Sequenced material: peripheral blood, taken before pregnancy. The source of these receptors is a female donor with multiple sclerosis, enrolled in a pregnancy study.

The chain links TRBV7-2 to TRBJ2-1; TRBD1 aligns across 7 bases. V trimming: 1 base; J trimming: 8 bases; junction bases outside the gene matches: 8. From germline, CDR1 is SGHTA and CDR2 FQGNSA. This CDR3 is built from 15 residues. CDR3 region: CASSLEGTVPHEQFF. CDR3 coding DNA: TGTGCCAGCAGCTTAGAGGGGACAGTCCCCCATGAGCAGTTCTTC.

The rearrangement links TRBV7-3 to TRBJ2-2, with a tentative D call TRBD2 (5 bases). The V and J ends lost 2 bases and 8 bases respectively, with 12 bases between them. Per the germline V gene, CDR1 is SGHTA and CDR2 is FQGTGA. This CDR3 is 14 amino acids long. The CDR3 DNA sequence: TGTGCCAGCAGCTTAGGCAGAGCGGCTGGGGAGCTGTTTTTT. Translating gives CASSLGRAAGELFF.